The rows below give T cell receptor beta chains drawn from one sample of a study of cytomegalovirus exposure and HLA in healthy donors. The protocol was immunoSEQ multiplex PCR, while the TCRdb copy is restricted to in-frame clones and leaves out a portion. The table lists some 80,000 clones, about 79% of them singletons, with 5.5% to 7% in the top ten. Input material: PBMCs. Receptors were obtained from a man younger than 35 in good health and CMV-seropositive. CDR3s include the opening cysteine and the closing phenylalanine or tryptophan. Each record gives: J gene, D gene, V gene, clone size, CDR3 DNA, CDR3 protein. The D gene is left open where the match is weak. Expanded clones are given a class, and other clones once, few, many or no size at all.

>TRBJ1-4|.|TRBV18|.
TGTGCCAGCTCACCTGACGGACTAAATGAAAAACTGTTTTTT
CASSPDGLNEKLFF
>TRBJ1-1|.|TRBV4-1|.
TGCGCCAGCAGCCAAGCAGGTACTAACACTGAAGCTTTCTTT
CASSQAGTNTEAFF
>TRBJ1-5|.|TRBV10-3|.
TGTGCCCCCCCCAGACAGCGCAGGGCGAAGGAGCCCCAGCATTTT
CAPPRQRRAKEPQHF
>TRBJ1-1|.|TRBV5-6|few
TGTGCCAGCAGCTTGAGGGGCATTTACACTGAAGCTTTCTTT
CASSLRGIYTEAFF
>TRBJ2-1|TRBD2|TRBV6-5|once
TGTGCCAGCAGCAGCGGGAGCAGCAATGAGCAGTTCTTC
CASSSGSSNEQFF
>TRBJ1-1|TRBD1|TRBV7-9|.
TGTGCCAGCAGCTTAGGAGACAGGGGGAACACTGAAGCTTTCTTT
CASSLGDRGNTEAFF
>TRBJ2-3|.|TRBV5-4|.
TGTGCCAGCAGCTTCTTTCGTTATACGCAGTATTTT
CASSFFRYTQYF
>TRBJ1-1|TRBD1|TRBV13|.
TGTGCCAGCAGCTTAGGAGGGGACAGGGAAGCTTTCTTT
CASSLGGDREAFF
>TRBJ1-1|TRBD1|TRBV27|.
TGTGCCAGCAGTCCCACGGGACAGGGGAACACTGAAGCTTTCTTT
CASSPTGQGNTEAFF
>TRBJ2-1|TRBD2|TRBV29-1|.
TGCAGCCTACGACTAGCCAATGAGCAGTTCTTC
CSLRLANEQFF
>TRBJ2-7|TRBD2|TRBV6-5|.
TGTGCCAGAAGCGGGAACTCCTACGAGCAGTACTTC
CARSGNSYEQYF
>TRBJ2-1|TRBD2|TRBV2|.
TGTGCCAGCAGGACCGGACTAGCGGGAGTTGAGCAGTTCTTC
CASRTGLAGVEQFF
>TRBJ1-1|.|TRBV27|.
TGTGCCAGCAGAAACAACCCCAACACTGAAGCTTTCTTT
CASRNNPNTEAFF